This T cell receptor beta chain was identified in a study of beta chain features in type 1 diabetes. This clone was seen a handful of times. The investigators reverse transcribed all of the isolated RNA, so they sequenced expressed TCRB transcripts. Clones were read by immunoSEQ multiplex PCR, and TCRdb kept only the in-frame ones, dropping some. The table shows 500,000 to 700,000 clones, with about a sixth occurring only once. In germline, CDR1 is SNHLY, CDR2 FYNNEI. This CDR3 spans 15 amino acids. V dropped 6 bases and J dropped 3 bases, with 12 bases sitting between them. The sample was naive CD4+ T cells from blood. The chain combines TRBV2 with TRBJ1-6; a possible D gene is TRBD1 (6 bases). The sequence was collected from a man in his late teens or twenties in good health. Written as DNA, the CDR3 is TGTGCCAGCAGACAGGGTGAGGTCTATAATTCACCCCTCCACTTT. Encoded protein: CASRQGEVYNSPLHF.